A single sample gave rise to the 15 T cell receptor beta chains below, sequenced in a study of cytomegalovirus exposure and HLA in healthy donors. The PCR made use of 60 Vbeta and 13 Jbeta primers. The protocol was immunoSEQ multiplex PCR, while the TCRdb copy is restricted to in-frame clones and leaves out a portion. Among around 140,000 clones, approximately 70% were seen once, and the ten largest hold 6.5%. What was sequenced was PBMCs. These receptors originate from a woman in her sixties or seventies in good health and CMV-seronegative.

The chain is built from TRBV7-8 and TRBJ2-3; perhaps TRBD1 as D (5 bases). Germline V gives CDR1 SGHVS, CDR2 FQNEAQ. Trimming removed 2 bases at V and 4 bases at J, with 10 bases between. The CDR3 runs 14 residues. The CDR3 region is CASSLRGYADTQYF. CDR3 DNA: TGTGCCAGCAGCTTAAGGGGATACGCAGATACGCAGTATTTT.

The chain combines TRBV18 with TRBJ2-7; 12 nucleotides line up with TRBD2. Germline-derived CDR1 and CDR2 are KGHSH and LQKENI. V gave up 4 bases and J gave up 5 bases; unmatched junction bases: 3. The length of the CDR3 is 14 residues. The CDR3 DNA follows: TGTGCCAGCTCACTTACTAGCGGGAGGAACGAGCAGTACTTC. Translating gives CASSLTSGRNEQYF.

The chain links TRBV19 to TRBJ1-3; D may be TRBD1 (6 bases). Germline values: CDR1 LNHDA, CDR2 SQIVND (reference sequence). CDR3 size: 17 residues. V was shortened by 3 bases and J by 0 bases, with 15 bases between the two germline ends. The CDR3 nucleotides read TGTGCCAGTAGTATGGTTTCGACAGGCCGCTCTGGAAACACCATATATTTT. This sequence encodes CASSMVSTGRSGNTIYF. The whole variable domain, remainder taken from reference TRBV19 and TRBJ1-3, is DGGITQSPKYLFRKEGQNVTLSCEQNLNHDAMYWYRQDPGQGLRLIYYSQIVNDFQKGDIAEGYSVSREKKESFPLTVTSAQKNPTAFYLCASSMVSTGRSGNTIYFGEGSWLTVV.

V gene TRBV7-2 combines with J gene TRBJ2-7; D might be TRBD2 (6 bases). V lost 5 bases, J lost 9 bases, and 17 bases lay in between. CDR1 and CDR2 (germline): SGHTA, FQGNSA. The CDR3 has 13 amino acids. The CDR3 sequence is CASSQGLGGSQYF. The CDR3 nucleotides are TGTGCCAGCAGCCAGGGACTGGGCGGGTCGCAGTACTTC. Using reference TRBV7-2 and TRBJ2-7 for the parts outside the CDR3, the full variable domain is GAGVSQSPSNKVTEKGKDVELRCDPISGHTALYWYRQSLGQGLEFLIYFQGNSAPDKSGLPSDRFSAERTGGSVSTLTIQRTQQEDSAVYLCASSQGLGGSQYFGPGTRLTVT.

This clone appeared a few times. The rearrangement links TRBV7-6 to TRBJ2-3; D call uncertain. V lost 3 bases and J lost 0, with 13 bases in between. Germline V gives CDR1 SGHVS, CDR2 FNYEAQ. CDR3 length: 16 amino acids. The CDR3 sequence: CASSLTSESSTDTQYF. The CDR3 nucleotides are TGTGCCAGCAGCTTGACGTCGGAGAGTAGCACAGATACGCAGTATTTT.

This clone was recorded once. The chain links TRBV15 to TRBJ2-7; possible D gene TRBD2, 5 bases. This CDR3 has 14 amino acids. Germline values: CDR1 LNHNV, CDR2 YYDKDF (reference sequence). Trimming took 0 bases from V and 3 from J, leaving 9 bases between them. CDR3 protein: CATSRDTRRYEQYF. The CDR3 bases are TGTGCCACCAGCAGAGATACTAGGCGCTACGAGCAGTACTTC.

This clone turned up a few times. The J gene is TRBJ2-2, the V gene TRBV23-1; 8 bases align to TRBD1. TRBV23-1 is filed as an ORF, its function uncertain. V lost 1 base and J lost 5; bases outside the gene matches: 3. The CDR3 totals 15 residues. The CDR3 sequence is CASSQWTGTTGELFF. In DNA form, the CDR3 reads TGCGCCAGCAGTCAATGGACAGGGACGACCGGGGAGCTGTTTTTT.

The V call is TRBV7-2, the J call TRBJ2-1; TRBD2 agrees at 14 bases. Germline V gene lookup returns CDR1 SGHTA and CDR2 FQGNSA. CDR3 length: 17 amino acids. Trimming removed 5 bases from V and 5 bases from J; junction bases left unmatched: 8. CDR3 amino acids: CASSRRLAGGPNNEQFF. CDR3 DNA: TGTGCCAGCAGCCGACGACTAGCGGGGGGGCCTAACAATGAGCAGTTCTTC.

The chain has TRBV2 and TRBJ2-5; D remains unclear. The V end lost 7 bases, the J end lost 1 base, and 7 bases lay between the germline ends. This CDR3 region has 12 residues. Per germline, CDR1 SNHLY and CDR2 FYNNEI. In nucleotides, the CDR3 is TGTGCCAGCAACCAGGCCCAAGAGACCCAGTACTTC. Translation: CASNQAQETQYF.

A word on this clone: This specimen includes other DNA sequences encoding the same CDR3. The V and J genes are TRBV6-5 and TRBJ1-3, with D unclear. CDR3 length: 16 residues. Deletions cut 0 bases from V and 0 bases from J, with 9 bases between. Per the germline V gene, CDR1 is MNHEY and CDR2 is SVGAGI. CDR3: CASSYSRASSGNTIYF. CDR3 nucleotide sequence: TGTGCCAGCAGTTACTCGCGGGCCTCCTCTGGAAACACCATATATTTT.

This rearrangement joins TRBV9 to TRBJ1-5; 8 bases are shared with TRBD1. V was clipped by 6 bases and J by 0 bases; unmatched bases: 11. Germline loops: CDR1 SGDLS, CDR2 YYNGEE. This CDR3 is built from 17 residues. The CDR3 protein is CASTLNRGVGSNQPQHF. The CDR3 bases are TGTGCCAGCACCTTAAACAGGGGGGTAGGTAGCAATCAGCCCCAGCATTTT.

J is TRBJ1-1 and V is TRBV5-5, with 11 nucleotides matching TRBD1. Trimming cost V 2 bases and J 7 bases; bases outside gene matches: 13. The CDR3 runs to 17 residues. Germline V gene sequence: CDR1 SGHKS, CDR2 YYEKEE (reference sequence). The chain's CDR3 is CASSLHPGQGAVIEAFF. The CDR3 region has the DNA TGTGCCAGCAGCTTACACCCCGGACAGGGGGCAGTGATTGAAGCTTTCTTT. The full variable domain, rest sourced from reference TRBV5-5 and TRBJ1-1, is DAGVTQSPTHLIKTRGQQVTLRCSPISGHKSVSWYQQVLGQGPQFIFQYYEKEERGRGNFPDRFSARQFPNYSSELNVNALLLGDSALYLCASSLHPGQGAVIEAFFGQGTRLTVV.

This chain uses TRBV5-1 with TRBJ2-7, with D perhaps TRBD2 (5 bases). CDR3 length: 14 residues. Trimming left V 4 bases short and J 2 bases short, with 13 bases between. Germline loops: CDR1 SGHRS, CDR2 YFSETQ. The CDR3 reads CASSPGYGAYEQYF. CDR3 DNA sequence: TGCGCCAGCAGCCCGGGATATGGGGCCTACGAGCAGTACTTC.

This clone appeared once. This chain connects TRBV7-8 to TRBJ2-2; D is undetermined. V shed 2 bases and J shed 2 bases, with 6 bases lying between them. Germline V gives CDR1 SGHVS, CDR2 FQNEAQ. This CDR3 region has 14 residues. Here the CDR3 reads CASSLSVNTGELFF. The CDR3 DNA sequence: TGTGCCAGCAGCTTATCGGTAAACACCGGGGAGCTGTTTTTT. Looking up the rest from reference TRBV7-8 and TRBJ2-2 gives the full variable domain: GAGVSQSPRYKVAKRGQDVALRCDPISGHVSLFWYQQALGQGPEFLTYFQNEAQLDKSGLPSDRFFAERPEGSVSTLKIQRTQQEDSAVYLCASSLSVNTGELFFGEGSRLTVL.

This clone showed up just a few times. The chain couples TRBV5-1 to TRBJ2-5, with TRBD1 as a possible D gene (7 bases). Trimming took off 4 bases at V and 5 bases at J, with 12 bases between the two ends. Germline V gene sequence: CDR1 SGHRS, CDR2 YFSETQ. This CDR3 is built from 13 residues. The DNA for the CDR3 is TGCGCCAGCAGCGGGTCAGGGGGGGAGACCCAGTACTTC. It translates to CASSGSGGETQYF.